One T cell receptor beta chain is described in this entry. Trimming took off 8 bases at V and 2 bases at J, with 9 bases between the two ends. Looked up from germline, CDR1 is LGHNT and CDR2 is FRNRAP. The CDR3 has 13 residues. Per the original data handling: Amplification from reference gene primers served as the basis for estimated nucleated cell counts. TCRdb's copy holds only in-frame clones and misses some; the assay was immunoSEQ multiplex PCR. V, J and clone size are those of that table, while D and trimming were read from the DNA. The repertoire holds some 250,000 clones, with about 79% as singletons. This sample is part of a study of blood T cell repertoires in COVID-19. For the study at large: Sites in the United States, Italy and Spain provided acute and convalescent COVID-19 samples.

J is TRBJ1-4 and V is TRBV12-5, with D maybe TRBD1 (5 bases). This sequence originates from a woman of 80 years or more with acute or convalescent COVID-19. Sequencing was performed on peripheral blood. The CDR3, as DNA: TGTGCTAGTAGCGGGGGTACTAATGAAAAACTGTTTTTT. It translates to CASSGGTNEKLFF.